The present T cell receptor (beta chain) was sequenced within a study of CXCR3-negative and CXCR3-positive naive CD8 T cells. Study results and caveats: Diversity in memory CD8+ cells fell much lower than the comparably high levels seen in both naive subsets.

There are 15 residues in the CDR3. From germline, CDR1 is SGHAT and CDR2 FQNNGV. TRB cDNA libraries were made by UMI-labeled 5' RACE. TCRdb re-called the 5' RACE reads and shows each CDR3 protein once, DNA omitted. The sample shows about 130,000 distinct CDR3 sequences, and approximately 0.46% sits with its ten largest clones. Points on this clonotype: Antigen unknown.

This receptor was taken from a human donor in good health. Some clones in this sample may be carry-over from other donors' samples. This chain uses TRBV11-2 with TRBJ2-7; TCRdb's D call, TRBD1, is unchecked because there is no DNA. The sample taken for sequencing was naive CXCR3- CD8+ T cells from blood. The sample's subset: CD45RO-CCR7+CD27+CD95- naive CD8+ T cells lacking CXCR3 (TNR3-). CDR3 in amino acids: CASSLWQGDAYEQYF.